This TCR beta chain was captured by sequencing in a study of shared clonotypes between healthy human individuals (dated by TCRdb to about 2020). Some background on the complete study: The cohort comprised two women and a few men aged 18 to 49 years. Per donor, three plates each were used for CD4 naive and CD4 memory, two for CD8 naive, and one for CD8 memory. The study deeply sequenced blood TCR repertoires of about 5 healthy adults to estimate repertoire size and the extent of clonotype sharing between individuals. Different laboratories and diverse techniques were used to prepare libraries and sequence TCR repertoires, to increase sequencing depth and limit assay-specific biases. Leukapheresis yielded between about 0.94 and 9 billion PBMCs per donor. Overall study outcomes, separate from this receptor: Only blood was sampled, and tissue TCR repertoires likely differ from those in blood. The genetic and exposure-history diversity represented was limited by the small number of donors. Pairwise subsampling led to the expectation that sequencing depth would affect the degree of clonotype sharing among donors. Naive subsets generally had larger estimated clonotype richness than memory subsets. About 4.5% of naive CD4, more than 3% of naive CD8, roughly 2.4% of memory CD4, and over 0.35% of memory CD8 clonotypes were shared across four donors. Incomplete sequencing was indicated by rarefaction of sorted-subset datasets, despite the large sequencing depth. Clonotypes shared by all four sorted-subset donors showed higher generation probabilities than non-shared clonotypes.

Healthy HIV-negative adults with no recently reported acute infections or vaccinations were included as donors. Every donor was a Caucasian adult living in Nashville, Tennessee, USA. Magnetic negative selection was used to enrich CD4+ T cells, after which naive cells were positively selected on CD45RA and the negative fraction became the memory subset. After blood collection by leukapheresis, PBMCs were isolated using Ficoll-Histopaque density gradient centrifugation and then cryopreserved in the vapor phase of liquid nitrogen. Analytical flow cytometry was used to check the purity and quantity of each magnetically sorted T cell population. Genomic DNA was isolated from each sorted fraction and quantified by UV absorbance on a Nanodrop 2000c. Using the deep immunoSEQ assay, TCR CDR3 regions were amplified from genomic DNA by multiplex PCR. Genomic DNA extracted from each cell subset was distributed evenly over all wells of several immunoSEQ 96-well plates, and each plate served as one replicate. For sorted subsets, each replicate PCR was loaded with approximately 200 ng genomic DNA, equivalent to 25,000 to 35,000 T cell genomes. Purified libraries were measured with a Qubit 3.0 fluorometer, size-checked on a Bioanalyzer 2100, and measured again with the KAPA Library Quantification kit. A separate single-read 150-cycle Illumina NextSeq 550 flow cell was used to sequence each immunoSEQ 96-well plate. Concerning the study's data processing: Because only junctional sequences without quality scores were contained in the immunoSEQ output, filtering matching that applied to full-length reads could not be performed. Sequences were annotated with PyIR, a Python wrapper for IgBLAST v1.9, and V/J genes and CDR3 were assigned using IMGT germline references. Any read was removed if the V/J assignment was weak (E-value above 1e-6), the CDR3 was missing, or the read contained stop codons, out-of-frame junctions, or ambiguous translated residues. V3J clonotypes were defined as sequences sharing an identical inferred V gene, J gene, and CDR3 amino acid sequence. Percentage overlap between repertoires was calculated by dividing the number of shared unique clonotypes by the size of the smaller repertoire. RTK rarefaction, the Chao1 estimator, and Recon v2.1 estimates of unobserved clonotypes were used to assess repertoire richness. OLGA was used to compute generation probabilities for all TCRbeta clonotypes that the gDNA method yielded from a handful of donors. TCRdb provides this immuneACCESS table in a form limited to in-frame rearrangements. Some clones are lacking; in checked studies, under half of them reflect an unresolved V gene, and why the rest are absent is not known. The DNA was the basis for D and trimming; V, J and clone size are from that table. The sample table holds roughly 2,300,000 clones, of which about nine tenths were seen once. About 0.36% of the sample comes from the top ten.

This clone was detected once. Its antigen has not been determined. Base qualities are not recorded, but no much larger clone differs from it by a single base. The source is a man in his late teens or twenties in good health. Some clones in this sample may be carry-over from other donors' samples. Input material: naive CD4+ T cells from PBMCs. The sample's cell subset or site, from its label and the paper: CD45RA+ positively selected.

The CDR3 corresponds to CASSLVRGSGAFF. The nucleotides are TGTGCCAGCAGCTTGGTTAGGGGGAGCGGGGCTTTCTTT. The receptor chain draws on TRBV5-6 and TRBJ1-1, and perhaps TRBD1 as D gene, on 6 matching bases. CDR1 and CDR2, looked up from the germline V gene, are SGHDT and YYEEEE. The CDR3 runs 13 amino acids, cysteine and phenylalanine included. The DNA shown is the 39-base CDR3, in frame from base 1. V is clipped by 0 bases and J by 11 bases, and the sequence between their germline boundaries is 14 bases long. Extended through the reference TRBV5-6 and TRBJ1-1 proteins, this CDR3 yields the full variable domain: DAGVTQSPTHLIKTRGQQVTLRCSPKSGHDTVSWYQQALGQGPQFIFQYYEEEERQRGNFPDRFSGHQFPNYSSELNVNALLLGDSALYLCASSLVRGSGAFFGQGTRLTVV.